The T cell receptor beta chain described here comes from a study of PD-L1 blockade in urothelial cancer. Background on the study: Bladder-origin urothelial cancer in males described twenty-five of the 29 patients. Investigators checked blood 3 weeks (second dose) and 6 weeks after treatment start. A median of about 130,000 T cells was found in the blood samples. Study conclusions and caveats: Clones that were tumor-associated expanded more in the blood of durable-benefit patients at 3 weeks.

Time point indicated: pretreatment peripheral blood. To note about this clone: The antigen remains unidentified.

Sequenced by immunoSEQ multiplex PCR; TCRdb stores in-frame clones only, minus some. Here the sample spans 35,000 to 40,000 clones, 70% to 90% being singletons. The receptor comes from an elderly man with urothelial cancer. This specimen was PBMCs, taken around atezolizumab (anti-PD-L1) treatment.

Here the CDR3 reads CASPGPGLLNTEAFF. DNA for the CDR3: TGTGCCAGTCCCGGTCCGGGACTGCTGAACACTGAAGCTTTCTTT. The J gene is TRBJ1-1, the V gene TRBV28, with D maybe TRBD1 (5 bases). Trimming pared 9 bases from V and 0 bases from J, leaving 17 bases between. The CDR3 is 15 residues long. CDR1 and CDR2 (germline): MDHEN, SYDVKM.